Given below is one TCR beta chain in context. The antigen it recognizes is unknown. Within one base of it there is no much larger clone, and no base qualities were kept. This record belongs to a study of OX40 agonist ivuxolimab in advanced cancers. General notes on the study: The costimulatory receptor OX40 (CD134) was targeted by ivuxolimab, a fully human IgG2 agonistic monoclonal antibody. Patients were allowed to have had prior anti-PD-1, anti-PD-L1 or anti-CTLA-4 therapy, and around 40% of the dose-escalation patients had previously received checkpoint inhibitors. Peripheral TCRbeta sequencing aimed to test whether ivuxolimab altered TCR sequence diversity and caused clonal T-cell expansion. The monotherapy dose-escalation portion (N ≈ 50 patients) of the phase I ivuxolimab trial is reported in the paper. A male proportion of almost 85% and a mean age of 60 years, ranging from roughly 23 to 80, were recorded for the dose-escalation cohort. Partial responses were achieved by three dose-escalation patients, of whom one had hepatocellular carcinoma and two had cutaneous melanoma. Intravenous ivuxolimab was administered to patients every 2 weeks at six dose levels: 0.01, 0.1, 0.3, 1.5, 3 and 10 mg/kg. Among the approximately 50 dose-escalation patients, about 19 had hepatocellular carcinoma, approximately 15 melanoma, 9 renal cell carcinoma and 9 head and neck cancer.

Trimmed from V: 5 bases; trimmed from J: 0 bases; junction bases lacking a gene match: 13. The CDR3 runs 19 amino acids, cysteine and phenylalanine included. CDR3 DNA only is kept here, 57 bases in frame from base 1. The germline V gene sets CDR1 to SGHTA and CDR2 to FQGNSA. Broad study findings and their caveats: Low levels of normalized T-cell clonal expansion were also seen in some patients who did not respond. Clonal expansion of both CD4+ and CD8+ blood T cells was observed from baseline to week 6 at doses 0.1 to 3.0 mg/kg. After ivuxolimab, more expanded clones were found on average in CD8+ T cells than in CD4+ T cells. Partial responders in the 0.1-3.0 mg/kg groups had among the lowest normalized peripheral clonal expansion, especially among CD8+ T cells. Which antigens the clonally expanded peripheral T cells were specific for was not determined.

Genomic DNA was isolated from the sorted cells so that the TCRbeta CDR3 region could be sequenced. The immunoSEQ Assay was used to sequence the TCRbeta CDR3 regions. Here the immuneACCESS table is served through TCRdb, limited to in-frame sequences with V and J called. Missing clones are a known gap in these copies; in checked studies unresolved V genes cover under half, and the rest lacks a known reason. Here the sample has about 77,000 clones; roughly 89% occur a single time. The biggest ten clones account for over 2.5% of the sample. The trial excluded patients who had a history of autoimmune disease or who were on systemic immunosuppression. In every dose cohort, peripheral blood was drawn for TCR sequencing at baseline, cycle 4 day 1, and cycle 7 day 1. The samples were drawn from a first-in-human, open-label, multicenter phase I dose-escalation trial of ivuxolimab. The trial enrolled adults with locally advanced or metastatic head and neck squamous cell, hepatocellular, melanoma or renal cell carcinoma. Before TCR sequencing, CD4+ T cells and CD8+ T cells were sorted from peripheral blood as separate populations.

This receptor chain uses TRBV7-2 and TRBJ2-1; a stretch of 10 junction bases matches TRBD2. This receptor was obtained from an adult with an advanced solid tumor such as melanoma, head and neck, liver or kidney cancer. Sequences were derived from CD4+ or CD8+ T cells sorted from blood, sampled in a trial of the OX40 agonist ivuxolimab. The bases are TGTGCCAGCAGCCGCCGTATAGCGGGGGGAACGAGCTCCTACAATGAGCAGTTCTTC. This codes for CASSRRIAGGTSSYNEQFF.